The 7 T cell receptor beta chains below come from one sample, sequenced in a study of blood T cell repertoires in COVID-19. Measured with immunoSEQ multiplex PCR; TCRdb has only the in-frame clones, and not every one. Here the sample spans roughly 35,000 clones, over 85% being singletons. Sequencing was carried out using peripheral blood. The receptors were sampled from a human donor in a cohort sampled during active COVID-19.

The gene calls are TRBV18 and TRBJ1-5; 7 nucleotides align to TRBD1. CDR3 length equals 15 residues. The germline V gene has CDR1 KGHSH and CDR2 LQKENI. V lost 2 bases and J lost 3; bases outside the gene matches: 4. CDR3 nucleotide sequence: TGTGCCAGCTCACCAGGGACAGCCGTCAATCAGCCCCAGCATTTT. This codes for CASSPGTAVNQPQHF.

This clone was detected only once. V is TRBV30 and J is TRBJ2-7, with 8 bases that match TRBD1. Germline V CDR1 and CDR2: GTSNPN, SVGIG (reference sequence). The CDR3 runs to 17 residues. The trim removed 3 bases at V and 5 bases at J, leaving 18 bases unmatched. DNA for the CDR3: TGTGCCTGGAGCCCTAATGGACAGGGTGTAATTTCCGACGAGCAGTACTTC. As protein: CAWSPNGQGVISDEQYF.

Only one count was recorded for this clone. J is TRBJ2-7 and V is TRBV11-2; 9 bases are a match to TRBD2. Germline V gene lookup returns CDR1 SGHAT and CDR2 FQNNGV. The J segment lost 2 bases and the V segment lost 5 bases, leaving 7 bases of the junction unmatched. The length of the CDR3 is 15 residues. The CDR3 here is CASSDGLATPYEQYF. In nucleotides, the CDR3 is TGTGCCAGCAGCGACGGACTAGCGACCCCCTACGAGCAGTACTTC.

This clone was detected only once. The chain combines TRBV3-1 (or the pseudogene TRBV3-2) with TRBJ2-7, with 10 nucleotides matching TRBD2. CDR1 LGHDT and CDR2 YNNKEL come from the germline V gene (reference sequence). With V trimmed by 0 bases and J by 1 base, 3 bases remained unmatched. This CDR3 contains 16 residues. In DNA, the CDR3 is TGTGCCAGCAGCCAAGAAAGACTAGCGGGTTCCTACGAGCAGTACTTC. Translation gives CASSQERLAGSYEQYF.

This CDR3 is CASSPQGASDATNEKLFF. CDR3 in DNA: TGTGCCAGCTCACCTCAGGGGGCATCCGACGCAACTAATGAAAAACTGTTTTTT. The V and J genes are TRBV18 and TRBJ1-4; 8 positions match TRBD1. The trim removed 3 bases at V and 0 bases at J, leaving 9 bases unmatched. Germline V gene sequence: CDR1 KGHSH, CDR2 LQKENI. CDR3 size: 18 residues.

The chain combines TRBV24-1 with TRBJ2-1; D is ambiguous. Germline-derived CDR1 and CDR2 are KGHDR and SFDVKD. The germline V and J ends were trimmed by 5 bases and 7 bases, with 5 bases remaining between them. CDR3 length: 11 residues. CDR3 loop: CATSVGNEQFF. The DNA for the CDR3 is TGTGCCACCAGTGTCGGGAATGAGCAGTTCTTC.

The chain recombines TRBV5-5 with TRBJ1-6; D is ambiguous. Trimming left V 5 bases short and J 8 bases short, with 11 bases between. The germline V gene has CDR1 SGHKS and CDR2 YYEKEE (reference sequence). The CDR3 totals 13 residues. CDR3 in amino acids: CASRTLEDSPLHF. DNA of the CDR3: TGTGCCAGCAGAACCCTAGAGGATTCACCCCTCCACTTT.